What follows is one TCR beta chain and its context. CDR3 length: 17 residues. Per the germline V gene, CDR1 is MGHRA and CDR2 is YSYEKL. Trimming removed 0 bases from V and 0 bases from J, with 12 bases in between. This sample was taken from a study of identifying expanded T cells in peripheral blood. Only in-frame clones appear in the TCRdb table, and some are missing; sequencing was by immunoSEQ multiplex PCR. Here the sample spans around 100,000 clones, around nine tenths being singletons. The sequence was obtained from a person between 18 and 70 years old in good health. Specimen: blood. The chain links TRBV4-1 to TRBJ1-3; D not certain. CDR3 residues: CASSQEGPGPSGNTIYF. The CDR3 DNA reads as TGCGCCAGCAGCCAAGAGGGTCCAGGCCCCTCTGGAAACACCATATATTTT.